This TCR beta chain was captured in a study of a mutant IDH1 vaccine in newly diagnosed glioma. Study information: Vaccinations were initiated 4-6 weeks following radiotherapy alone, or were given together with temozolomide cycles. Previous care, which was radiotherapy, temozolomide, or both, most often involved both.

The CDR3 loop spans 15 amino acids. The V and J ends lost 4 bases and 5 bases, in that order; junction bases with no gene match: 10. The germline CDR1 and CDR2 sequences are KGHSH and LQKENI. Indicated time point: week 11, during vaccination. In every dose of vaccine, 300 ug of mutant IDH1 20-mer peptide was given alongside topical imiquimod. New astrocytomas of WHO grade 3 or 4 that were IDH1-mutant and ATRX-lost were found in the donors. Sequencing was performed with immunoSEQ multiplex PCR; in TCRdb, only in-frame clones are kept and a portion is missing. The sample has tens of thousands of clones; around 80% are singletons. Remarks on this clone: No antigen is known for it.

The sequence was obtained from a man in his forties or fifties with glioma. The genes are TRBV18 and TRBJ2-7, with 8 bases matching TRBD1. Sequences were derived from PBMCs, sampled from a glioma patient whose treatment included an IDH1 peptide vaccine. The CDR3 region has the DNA TGTGCCAGCTCACTAACGGGACAGGCGGGGCACGAGCAGTACTTC. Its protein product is CASSLTGQAGHEQYF.